This T cell receptor (beta chain) came from a study of cytomegalovirus exposure and HLA in healthy donors. Study results and limitations: An analysis that was carried out later associated fewer than 20,000 TCR beta sequences with HLA alleles at 0.05 false discovery rate. The listing of roughly 160 TCR beta chains classed them as cytomegalovirus-associated.

The CDR3 runs to 16 residues. The germline gives CDR1 SGHVS, CDR2 FQNEAQ. Trimming removed 3 bases from V and 0 bases from J; junction bases left unmatched: 4. Note on this clone: Antigen specificity is unknown.

13 Jbeta primers and 60 Vbeta primers were used for the PCR. Method: immunoSEQ multiplex PCR; TCRdb's copy keeps in-frame clones and lacks some. The data contain about 200,000 clones, around three quarters of them singletons. Sequenced sample: PBMCs. The chain employs TRBV7-8 and TRBJ2-1; the match to TRBD1 covers 8 bases. This receptor was identified in a woman aged 30 to 39 in good health and CMV-seronegative. CDR3 sequence (DNA): TGTGCCAGCAGCTTTAGGGGGACAGGCTCCTACAATGAGCAGTTCTTC. Protein product: CASSFRGTGSYNEQFF.